This entry concerns a single TCR beta chain. What antigen it recognizes has not been identified. No base-level quality is on record; no much larger clone is a single base apart. Libraries were built with 5' RACE. Sequencing used an Illumina HiSeq 2500. A second PCR of 7 to 11 cycles was performed with a sample-barcoded 5' primer and a J-beta primer mix. Each TCR beta cDNA molecule received a unique molecular identifier from a template-switch 5' adaptor carrying 12 random nucleotides. Each sample yielded at least 3 million CDR3-containing paired-end reads. The Mint cDNA synthesis kit, primed by a TRBC-specific oligonucleotide, was used to synthesize first-strand cDNA from all RNA. Following uracil-DNA glycosylase treatment, a first 18-cycle PCR with universal primers M1SS and BC2_uni_R was performed on all cDNA. The study's processing was this. For normalization, 1 million high-quality reads, each with a distinct molecular identifier, were randomly selected from each sample. Instead of being binned into consensus sequences, reads with shared molecular identifiers were discarded. MiTCR, set to a Q25 quality threshold and the strictest error-elimination algorithm, was used for CDR3 identification, clonotype clustering and error correction. A nonparametric unseen species model using Euler transformation provided a lower-bound estimate of total TCR beta diversity. The public sequencing data were trimmed at Q25 with fastp and processed into clonotypes with MiXCR by TCRdb, which kept only in-frame beta chains. For every CDR3 protein sequence, its rows merge into one entry that carries the most common genes and DNA. TCRdb, rather than the study authors, made the V and J calls. The sample table records more than 900,000 distinct CDR3 sequences; around 27% of these occur just once. The top ten hold approximately 0.71% of the sample.

The donors were 40 or so Caucasian individuals from Russia, aged 6 to 90 years, who were systemically healthy. Each donor gave about 11 milliliters of peripheral blood, drawn into EDTA-treated Vacutainer tubes. Ficoll-Paque density-gradient centrifugation was used to isolate PBMCs, with at least 6 million per sample. Trizol reagent was used to extract total RNA from the PBMCs, yielding at least 5.5 micrograms per sample. Naive CD45RAhigh/CD27high T cell percentages were measured by flow cytometry on a PBMC aliquot from every donor. This entry comes from a study of blood T cells in healthy people across ages (dated by TCRdb to between 2015 and 2016). Context from the whole study: In model experiments, template switching captured roughly one uniquely barcoded TCR beta cDNA molecule for every two T cells. To track age-related changes in TCR beta repertoire diversity, the study relied on deep sequencing normalized with unique cDNA molecular identifiers. Donors were grouped into four age groups: young (average 16 years), middle-aged (under 40), aged (roughly 62) and long-lived (around 82). Using the same blood draw, the study looked at two additional independent replicas of 1 million unique cDNA reads for two donors, one aged 18 to 30 and the other aged 80 or older.

Here is what the overall study found, with its caveats: Since profiling was done on bulk unsorted PBMCs, naive and antigen-experienced compartments could not be conclusively compared. As age increased, observed TCR beta diversity per million T cells dropped in a roughly linear way, and a significant reduction was already evident by age approximately 40. Observed TCR beta diversity correlated strongly with the percentage of naive T cells measured by flow cytometry. The CMV infection status of donors was not known, potentially confounding age-related changes in expanded clonotypes. The long-lived group showed more naive CD4+ T cells, fewer expanded clones and increased TCR diversity than the aged group, suggesting age selection. Estimates of total diversity based on one million sequenced T cells were considered lower bounds and underestimates.

The germline V and J ends show losses of 5 bases and 5 bases respectively, and no gene match explains 9 bases of the junction. CDR1 and CDR2 are drawn from the germline V gene (reference sequence): SGHAT, FQDESV. Counted from cysteine to phenylalanine, this CDR3 has 15 amino acids. The kept DNA is CDR3 alone, 45 bases in frame from the first base. These data were likewise used in another study, on T cells of mothers and their children. According to the second study: The donors were nine systemically healthy Caucasian individuals, made up of three mothers and their six children. cDNA synthesis consumed the entire amount of extracted RNA, loaded at approximately 1.6 ug RNA in each 15 ul reaction. Sample barcodes and 2-4 random nucleotides were added via the M1S primer in the second PCR. More than 8 million TCR beta CDR3 reads were obtained from each mother, and about 3 million reads were obtained from each child. Thymic selection shapes the output of TCR recombination in a similar way in related and unrelated pairs, and inherited differences have a minor effect. Normalized repertoire overlap was always found to be slightly, but never significantly, higher in related mother-child pairs than in unrelated mother-child pairs. No persistent microchimeric T cell clones were found, with a detection sensitivity of 85 to 100 clones per million clonotypes. To look for features that set related mother-child pairs apart from unrelated individuals, the researchers ran deep NGS to compare the TCR beta repertoires of mothers and children. The mean age was roughly 36 +/- 4 years for the mothers and approximately 11 +/- 4 years for the children. After adapter ligation was performed with NEBNext reagents, the libraries were sequenced on an Illumina HiSeq 2000 with 100+100 nt paired-end reads. To prevent cross-contamination, the mother and child libraries were prepared a month apart and were sequenced in separate runs. Each donor had between roughly 450,000 and 2,300,000 distinct TCR beta clonotypes identified. Naive TCR beta clonotypes were estimated from low-frequency clonotypes matched to each donor's FACS-determined naive share, without sorting.

Material: blood. The rearranged segments are TRBV11-1 and TRBJ2-5, and 9 junction bases match TRBD1. The receptor was derived from a girl aged 2 to 9 in good health. The CDR3 here reads CASSRPGQGTETQYF. The bases read TGTGCCAGCAGCAGGCCGGGACAGGGAACTGAGACCCAGTACTTC. When the CDR3 is completed using the reference TRBV11-1 and TRBJ2-5 genes on either side, the full variable domain is EAEVAQSPRYKITEKSQAVAFWCDPISGHATLYWYRQILGQGPELLVQFQDESVVDDSQLPKDRFSAERLKGVDSTLKIQPAELGDSAMYLCASSRPGQGTETQYFGPGTRLLVL.